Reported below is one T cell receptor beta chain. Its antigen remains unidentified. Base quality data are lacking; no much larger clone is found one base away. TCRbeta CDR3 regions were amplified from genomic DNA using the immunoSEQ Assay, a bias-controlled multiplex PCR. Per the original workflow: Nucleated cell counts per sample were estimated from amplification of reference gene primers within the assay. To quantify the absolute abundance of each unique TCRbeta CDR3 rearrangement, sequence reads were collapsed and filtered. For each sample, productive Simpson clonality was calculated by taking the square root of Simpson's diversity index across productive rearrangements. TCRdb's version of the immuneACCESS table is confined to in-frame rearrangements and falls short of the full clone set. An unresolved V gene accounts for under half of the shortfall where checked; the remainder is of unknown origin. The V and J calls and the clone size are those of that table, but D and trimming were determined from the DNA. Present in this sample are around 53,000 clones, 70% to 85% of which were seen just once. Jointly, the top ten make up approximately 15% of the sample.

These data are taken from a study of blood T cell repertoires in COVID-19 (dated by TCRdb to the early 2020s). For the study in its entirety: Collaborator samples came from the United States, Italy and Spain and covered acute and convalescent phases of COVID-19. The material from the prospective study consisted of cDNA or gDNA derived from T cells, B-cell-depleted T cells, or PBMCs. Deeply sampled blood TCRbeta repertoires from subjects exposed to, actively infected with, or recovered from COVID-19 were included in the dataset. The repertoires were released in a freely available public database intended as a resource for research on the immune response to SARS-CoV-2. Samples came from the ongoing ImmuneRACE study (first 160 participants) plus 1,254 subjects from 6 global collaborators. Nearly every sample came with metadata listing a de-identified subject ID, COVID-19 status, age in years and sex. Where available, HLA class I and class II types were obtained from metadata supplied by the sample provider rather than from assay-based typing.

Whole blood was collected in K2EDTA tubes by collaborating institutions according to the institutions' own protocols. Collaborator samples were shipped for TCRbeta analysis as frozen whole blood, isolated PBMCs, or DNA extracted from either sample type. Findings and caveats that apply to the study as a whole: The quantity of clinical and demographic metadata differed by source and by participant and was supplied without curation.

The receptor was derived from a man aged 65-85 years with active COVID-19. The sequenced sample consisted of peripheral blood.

Here is the DNA: TGTGCCAGCGCGGGGTGGGGCGAGCAGTACTTC. The encoded protein is CASAGWGEQYF. In this chain, TRBV7-9 is recombined with TRBJ2-7; TRBD2 is possibly the D segment (6 matching bases). Counted from cysteine to phenylalanine, this CDR3 has 11 amino acids. CDR3 DNA is the only sequence kept; it has 33 bases, read in frame from the first base. CDR1 and CDR2, looked up from the germline V gene (reference sequence), are SEHNR and FQNEAQ. Trimming costs V 8 bases and J 6 bases, and their ends lie 11 bases apart.